This is a list of T cell receptor beta chains from one sample in a study of blood T cell repertoires in COVID-19. The data were produced by immunoSEQ multiplex PCR, yet TCRdb's version contains in-frame clones alone and is incomplete. The table includes around 100,000 clones, 85% to 90% detected once. Sequencing input: peripheral blood. These receptors originate from a man between 45 and 60 years old with active or convalescent COVID-19. Both conserved end residues are part of each CDR3. The D gene is left open where the match is weak. Not all rows give a size; the values are once, few, many and, for expanded clones, a class.

V,J,size,D,CDR3,DNA
TRBV5-6,TRBJ1-1,few,.,CASSLFQGVSTEAFF,TGTGCCAGCAGCTTGTTTCAGGGCGTGAGCACTGAAGCTTTCTTT
TRBV10-2,TRBJ1-4,.,.,CASSEGAGEKLFF,TGCGCCAGCAGTGAGGGGGCCGGGGAAAAACTGTTTTTT
TRBV7-8,TRBJ1-6,.,.,CASSPQGSYNSPLHF,TGTGCCAGCAGCCCACAGGGATCCTATAATTCACCCCTCCACTTT
TRBV5-1,TRBJ1-4,.,.,CASSLGGLNEKLFF,TGCGCCAGCAGCTTGGGAGGACTTAATGAAAAACTGTTTTTT
TRBV6-1,TRBJ2-5,.,TRBD2,CASSVLGTSGGIQETQYF,TGTGCCAGCAGTGTCCTCGGGACTAGCGGGGGTATCCAAGAGACCCAGTACTTC
TRBV5-4,TRBJ1-4,.,.,CASSTGNEKLFF,TGTGCCAGCAGCACAGGGAATGAAAAACTGTTTTTT
TRBV30,TRBJ1-6,.,.,CAWMAGSGVSPLHF,TGTGCCTGGATGGCGGGGAGTGGAGTATCACCCCTCCACTTT
TRBV6-5,TRBJ2-7,few,TRBD2,CASRALAGNYEQYF,TGTGCCAGCAGGGCACTAGCGGGGAACTACGAGCAGTACTTC
TRBV2,TRBJ1-4,once,TRBD1,CASSEKTGGGFEKLFF,TGTGCCAGCAGTGAAAAAACAGGGGGCGGTTTTGAAAAACTGTTTTTT
TRBV28,TRBJ1-4,.,TRBD1,CASNQRQGSNEKLFF,TGTGCCAGCAACCAAAGACAGGGCTCTAATGAAAAACTGTTTTTT
TRBV12-3/TRBV12-4,TRBJ1-1,.,TRBD1,CASRYDRGTEAFF,TGTGCCAGCAGGTACGACAGGGGCACTGAAGCTTTCTTT
TRBV27,TRBJ1-4,.,.,CASRSGSHKEKLFF,TGTGCCAGCAGGTCCGGGTCCCACAAAGAAAAACTGTTTTTT
TRBV28,TRBJ1-2,.,TRBD1,CASSRGQGAGGYTF,TGTGCCAGCAGTCGGGGACAGGGGGCAGGCGGCTACACCTTC
TRBV28,TRBJ1-2,.,TRBD1,CASGSLGGQGLGYTF,TGTGCCAGCGGTTCCCTTGGGGGACAGGGGTTGGGCTACACCTTC
TRBV7-9,TRBJ2-5,.,TRBD1,CASSLRPGQGDETQYF,TGTGCCAGCAGCTTAAGGCCGGGACAGGGGGACGAGACCCAGTACTTC
TRBV19,TRBJ2-2,once,.,CASSGSGSGELFF,TGTGCCAGTAGTGGCTCAGGGTCCGGGGAGCTGTTTTTT
TRBV7-9,TRBJ2-3,.,.,CASSNPGLTDTQYF,TGTGCCAGCAGCAACCCGGGACTGACAGATACGCAGTATTTT
TRBV13,TRBJ1-2,.,TRBD1,CASSSYRGSPFYGYTF,TGTGCCAGCAGCTCGTACAGGGGGAGCCCTTTCTATGGCTACACCTTC
TRBV10-2,TRBJ2-2,.,TRBD2,CASTATSSGGELFF,TGCGCCAGCACCGCGACTAGCTCGGGCGGGGAGCTGTTTTTT
TRBV7-2,TRBJ1-2,.,.,CASERDTTYYGYTF,TGTGCCAGCGAAAGGGACACTACCTACTATGGCTACACCTTC
TRBV7-9,TRBJ2-3,.,TRBD2,CASSLARGLNTDTQYF,TGTGCCAGCAGCTTAGCGAGGGGACTAAACACAGATACGCAGTATTTT
TRBV7-2,TRBJ2-7,few,TRBD1,CASSLIRQGGEQYF,TGTGCCAGCAGCCTTATAAGACAGGGCGGCGAGCAGTACTTC
TRBV28,TRBJ1-2,once,.,CASAGQLRGYTF,TGTGCCTCCGCGGGGCAGCTCCGAGGCTACACCTTC
TRBV7-8,TRBJ2-2,.,.,CASSLGGSTGELFF,TGTGCCAGCAGCTTAGGGGGCAGCACCGGGGAGCTGTTTTTT
TRBV7-8,TRBJ1-1,.,.,CASSLSGSTEAFF,TGTGCCAGCAGCTTATCGGGGAGCACTGAAGCTTTCTTT
TRBV5-5,TRBJ1-6,.,TRBD1,CASSLGGQGFYNSPLHF,TGTGCCAGCAGCTTGGGTGGACAGGGGTTTTATAATTCACCCCTCCACTTT
TRBV5-1,TRBJ1-1,.,.,CASRRQDMNTEAFF,TGCGCCAGCCGCCGTCAGGACATGAACACTGAAGCTTTCTTT
TRBV28,TRBJ1-2,.,.,CASSSPPYRVGGYTF,TGTGCCAGCAGTTCCCCCCCTTACAGGGTGGGTGGCTACACCTTC
TRBV9,TRBJ1-5,.,TRBD1,CASSQTGGGQPQHF,TGTGCCAGCAGCCAAACAGGGGGCGGTCAGCCCCAGCATTTT
TRBV18,TRBJ2-1,once,TRBD1,CASSPPGGQGQFSYNEQFF,TGTGCCAGCTCACCACCGGGTGGACAGGGGCAGTTCTCCTACAATGAGCAGTTCTTC
TRBV19,TRBJ1-5,.,.,CASQQEYSNQPQHF,TGTGCCAGCCAGCAGGAATATAGCAATCAGCCCCAGCATTTT
TRBV14,TRBJ2-2,.,.,CASSQDRGGGGTGELFF,TGTGCCAGCAGCCAAGATCGAGGAGGGGGCGGCACCGGGGAGCTGTTTTTT
TRBV13,TRBJ2-2,.,.,CASSPNTGELFF,TGTGCCAGCAGCCCTAACACCGGGGAGCTGTTTTTT
TRBV6-5,TRBJ2-1,.,TRBD1,CASILGQDAGGEFF,TGTGCCAGCATCCTAGGACAGGACGCAGGTGGGGAGTTCTTC
TRBV30,TRBJ1-6,.,.,CAWSVPGDRSYNSPLHF,TGTGCCTGGAGTGTACCGGGGGACCGCTCCTATAATTCACCCCTCCACTTT
TRBV7-2,TRBJ2-5,.,TRBD2,CASSWGLEGTQYF,TGTGCCAGCAGCTGGGGACTAGAAGGGACCCAGTACTTC
TRBV6-6,TRBJ2-2,.,.,CASGRLEGTGELFF,TGTGCCAGTGGGAGGCTTGAGGGCACCGGGGAGCTGTTTTTT
TRBV6-5,TRBJ2-1,.,.,CASSRGNEQFF,TGTGCCAGCAGTAGGGGAAATGAGCAGTTCTTC
TRBV28,TRBJ2-7,.,.,CASSRQHSYEQYF,TGTGCCAGCAGTCGACAGCACTCCTACGAGCAGTACTTC
TRBV14,TRBJ2-1,once,TRBD2,CASSSGRGGHHNEQFF,TGTGCCAGCAGCTCTGGCCGGGGGGGCCACCACAATGAGCAGTTCTTC
TRBV6-5,TRBJ2-2,once,TRBD1,CASSSGTANTGELFF,TGTGCCAGCAGTTCCGGGACAGCGAACACCGGGGAGCTGTTTTTT
TRBV3-1/TRBV3-2,TRBJ2-1,.,TRBD2,CASSQPSGTSGGARYNEQFF,TGTGCCAGCAGCCAACCCTCCGGGACTAGCGGGGGGGCCCGCTACAATGAGCAGTTCTTC
TRBV24-1,TRBJ1-4,.,TRBD1,CATSDRRQGGNEKLFF,TGTGCCACCAGTGACCGCCGACAGGGTGGTAATGAAAAACTGTTTTTT
TRBV5-4,TRBJ1-1,once,.,CASSATGNTEAFF,TGTGCCAGCAGCGCGACAGGAAACACTGAAGCTTTCTTT
TRBV5-4,TRBJ2-5,.,.,CASSLEGRQETQYF,TGTGCCAGCAGCTTGGAGGGGAGGCAAGAGACCCAGTACTTC
TRBV29-1,TRBJ2-1,.,TRBD1,CSVTGGNEQFF,TGCAGCGTGACAGGGGGCAATGAGCAGTTCTTC
TRBV18,TRBJ1-6,.,.,CASSPDRLYNSPLHF,TGTGCCAGCTCACCCGACAGGCTTTATAATTCACCCCTCCACTTT
TRBV6-6,TRBJ1-5,.,TRBD1,CASSYGDRGRGQPQHF,TGTGCCAGCAGTTACGGGGACAGGGGGCGAGGGCAGCCCCAGCATTTT
TRBV5-4,TRBJ1-1,.,.,CASSPAVGEAFF,TGTGCCAGCAGTCCGGCGGTAGGTGAAGCTTTCTTT
TRBV5-5,TRBJ2-1,.,.,CASSLAVGGPMDEQFF,TGTGCCAGCAGCTTGGCCGTGGGGGGGCCCATGGATGAGCAGTTCTTC
TRBV27,TRBJ1-1,.,.,CASSFNGNTEAFF,TGTGCCAGCAGTTTCAACGGGAACACTGAAGCTTTCTTT
TRBV2,TRBJ1-2,.,.,CASSERSGVQYGYTF,TGTGCCAGCAGTGAAAGGTCAGGGGTCCAATATGGCTACACCTTC
TRBV5-1,TRBJ1-4,.,.,CASSLVGGSYEKLFF,TGCGCCAGCAGCTTGGTTGGGGGCTCTTATGAAAAACTGTTTTTT
TRBV18,TRBJ1-2,.,.,CASSPYEMESNYGYTF,TGTGCCAGCTCACCCTACGAGATGGAGAGTAACTATGGCTACACCTTC
TRBV7-2,TRBJ1-6,.,.,CASSLAGGNSPLHF,TGTGCCAGCAGCTTAGCGGGGGGAAATTCACCCCTCCACTTT
TRBV12-3/TRBV12-4,TRBJ2-7,.,.,CASSFGGIEQYF,TGTGCCAGCAGTTTTGGGGGGATCGAGCAGTACTTC
TRBV28,TRBJ2-5,few,TRBD2,CASSNPGGAWGTQYF,TGTGCCAGCAGTAACCCCGGGGGGGCCTGGGGGACCCAGTACTTC
TRBV28,TRBJ2-1,.,.,CASSGGRIINEQFF,TGTGCCAGCAGCGGGGGACGGATCATTAATGAGCAGTTCTTC
TRBV5-1,TRBJ1-1,.,.,CASSSGTPGGEAFF,TGCGCCAGCAGCTCCGGGACGCCGGGGGGAGAAGCTTTCTTT